Listed below are T cell receptor beta chains from one sample, sequenced in a study of blood T cell repertoires in COVID-19. Assay: immunoSEQ multiplex PCR; the TCRdb copy retains only in-frame clones and omits some. This repertoire shows some 260,000 clones, around 90% found once; its top ten account for about 0.7%. Sequencing was done on a sample of peripheral blood. The receptors stem from a human donor in a cohort sampled during active COVID-19. The CDR3 runs from the conserved cysteine through the conserved F or W. The D gene is left open where the match is weak. Only some rows state a clone size, as once, few, many or a class for expanded clones.

V: TRBV7-6
size: once
D: TRBD1
J: TRBJ2-7
DNA: TGTGCCAGCAGCTCATCACAGGGGATTACGGACGAGCAGTACTTC
CDR3: CASSSSQGITDEQYF

V: TRBV3-1/TRBV3-2
size: .
D: TRBD1
J: TRBJ2-6
DNA: TGTGCCAGCAGCGCCCGGACAGGGCCCTCCTCTGGGGCCAACGTCCTGACTTTC
CDR3: CASSARTGPSSGANVLTF

V: TRBV11-2
size: many
D: .
J: TRBJ2-7
DNA: TGTGCCAGCAGCTGGTCCGACTCGCTCAGCTCCTACGAGCAGTACTTC
CDR3: CASSWSDSLSSYEQYF

V: TRBV5-1
size: .
D: TRBD2
J: TRBJ2-1
DNA: TGCGCCAGCAGCTTGGGACCGGGACTAGCGGGAATGGGGAGCTCCTACAATGAGCAGTTCTTC
CDR3: CASSLGPGLAGMGSSYNEQFF

V: TRBV12-3/TRBV12-4
size: .
D: TRBD1
J: TRBJ2-1
DNA: TGTGCCAGCAGCTGGACAGGGACCGTTGAGCAGTTCTTC
CDR3: CASSWTGTVEQFF

V: TRBV7-8
size: .
D: TRBD1
J: TRBJ2-7
DNA: TGTGCCAGCAGCACTGCTGGACAGGTCCCATACGAGCAGTACTTC
CDR3: CASSTAGQVPYEQYF

V: TRBV29-1
size: .
D: TRBD2
J: TRBJ2-3
DNA: TGCAGCGTTGTAGGGACTAGCGGGAGGTCGAGCACAGATACGCAGTATTTT
CDR3: CSVVGTSGRSSTDTQYF

V: TRBV28
size: .
D: TRBD1
J: TRBJ2-5
DNA: TGTGCCAGCAGTCGGACCGGGACAGGGGTGGACCAGTACTTC
CDR3: CASSRTGTGVDQYF

V: TRBV19
size: .
D: .
J: TRBJ1-1
DNA: TGTGCCAGTACCATACTACAGGGTACTGAAGCTTTCTTT
CDR3: CASTILQGTEAFF

V: TRBV5-1
size: .
D: TRBD1
J: TRBJ1-2
DNA: TGCGCCAGCAGCTTGGATGGACAGGGCAGTAATGGCTACACCTTC
CDR3: CASSLDGQGSNGYTF

V: TRBV28
size: .
D: .
J: TRBJ2-7
DNA: TGTGCCAGCAATTTTAGAGGCTACGAGCAGTACTTC
CDR3: CASNFRGYEQYF

V: TRBV27
size: .
D: TRBD1
J: TRBJ2-7
DNA: TGTGCCAGCAGTCCGGGACAGGGACCCTACGAGCAGTACTTC
CDR3: CASSPGQGPYEQYF

V: TRBV2
size: .
D: TRBD2
J: TRBJ2-3
DNA: TGTGCCAGCACGCGGGGGGGCACAGATACGCAGTATTTT
CDR3: CASTRGGTDTQYF

V: TRBV5-5
size: .
D: TRBD1
J: TRBJ2-7
DNA: TGTGCCAGCAGCTACGGGACAGACTACGAGCAGTACTTC
CDR3: CASSYGTDYEQYF

V: TRBV5-4
size: .
D: .
J: TRBJ1-1
DNA: TGTGCCAGCAGCACACCGGACAGGAACACTGAAGCTTTCTTT
CDR3: CASSTPDRNTEAFF

V: TRBV28
size: .
D: .
J: TRBJ1-3
DNA: TGTGCCAGCGAAGACAGACGCTCTGGAAACACCATATATTTT
CDR3: CASEDRRSGNTIYF

V: TRBV7-3
size: once
D: .
J: TRBJ1-1
DNA: TGTGCCAGCAGCTTCCGAGTCACTGAAGCTTTCTTT
CDR3: CASSFRVTEAFF

V: TRBV10-1
size: .
D: .
J: TRBJ2-2
DNA: TGCGCCAGCAGAGAGGGCAGGAACACCGGGGAGCTGTTTTTT
CDR3: CASREGRNTGELFF

V: TRBV19
size: .
D: .
J: TRBJ1-5
DNA: TGTGCCAGTAGTACGCAGGGTGGGGGCAATCAGCCCCAGCATTTT
CDR3: CASSTQGGGNQPQHF

V: TRBV6-5
size: .
D: TRBD1
J: TRBJ2-1
DNA: TGTGCCAGCAGTTACTGGACAGGGGAGATGGGGAATGAGCAGTTCTTC
CDR3: CASSYWTGEMGNEQFF

V: TRBV3-1/TRBV3-2
size: .
D: .
J: TRBJ1-1
DNA: TGTGCCAGCAGCCAAGGTCCGGCGGCGGACACTGAAGCTTTCTTT
CDR3: CASSQGPAADTEAFF

V: TRBV9
size: .
D: TRBD1
J: TRBJ1-1
DNA: TGTGCCAGCAGCGCATTAACAGGGGGCTATACTGAAGCTTTCTTT
CDR3: CASSALTGGYTEAFF

V: TRBV18
size: .
D: .
J: TRBJ1-1
DNA: TGTGCCAGCGTCTCGGCGGTTTCGAACACTGAAGCTTTCTTT
CDR3: CASVSAVSNTEAFF

V: TRBV9
size: .
D: .
J: TRBJ2-6
DNA: TGTGCCAGCAGCGTCCCCTGGGCCAACGTCCTGACTTTC
CDR3: CASSVPWANVLTF

V: TRBV7-2
size: .
D: .
J: TRBJ1-2
DNA: TGTGCCAGCAGCTCCCAGACAGGAAGCCACTATGGCTACACCTTC
CDR3: CASSSQTGSHYGYTF

V: TRBV4-3
size: .
D: .
J: TRBJ1-2
DNA: TGCGCCAGCAGCCAAGCTCGGGGAGAATTTGTGTATGGCTACACCTTC
CDR3: CASSQARGEFVYGYTF

V: TRBV25-1
size: .
D: TRBD2
J: TRBJ2-1
DNA: TGTGCCAGCAGTGATCCGCGGGGGGGCCGGAGTAATAGCGATGAGCAGTTCTTC
CDR3: CASSDPRGGRSNSDEQFF

V: TRBV10-3
size: .
D: TRBD1
J: TRBJ1-5
DNA: TGTGCCATCAGAGCTGCAGGGGGCGAAGATCAGCCCCAGCATTTT
CDR3: CAIRAAGGEDQPQHF

V: TRBV20-1
size: .
D: .
J: TRBJ2-7
DNA: TGCAGTGCTAGTTCGGGGGATTACGAGCAGTACTTC
CDR3: CSASSGDYEQYF

V: TRBV29-1
size: once
D: TRBD1
J: TRBJ2-3
DNA: TGCAGCGTTGAAGGACAGGGGACAGATACGCAGTATTTT
CDR3: CSVEGQGTDTQYF

V: TRBV5-1
size: .
D: .
J: TRBJ1-2
DNA: TGCGCCAGCACAGCGGAGAACTATGGCTACACCTTC
CDR3: CASTAENYGYTF

V: TRBV27
size: .
D: TRBD2
J: TRBJ2-7
DNA: TGTGCCAGCAGTGTCTCAAGCGGGAGTCGGGCGTACGAGCAGTACTTC
CDR3: CASSVSSGSRAYEQYF

V: TRBV5-1
size: .
D: TRBD2
J: TRBJ2-3
DNA: TGCGCCAGCGGTGACAGCGGGGGGGCCGGAGGCACAGATACGCAGTATTTT
CDR3: CASGDSGGAGGTDTQYF

V: TRBV10-3
size: .
D: .
J: TRBJ2-7
DNA: TGTGCCATCAGCAGGGGGCGGGAGTTAGCCGAGCAGTACTTC
CDR3: CAISRGRELAEQYF

V: TRBV4-1
size: .
D: TRBD1
J: TRBJ2-1
DNA: TGCGCCAGCAGCTCTGACGGGACAGGGGCCTACAATGAGCAGTTCTTC
CDR3: CASSSDGTGAYNEQFF

V: TRBV6-5
size: .
D: .
J: TRBJ1-2
DNA: TGTGCCAGCAGTTCTCTGGGGGCTACTAACTATGGCTACACCTTC
CDR3: CASSSLGATNYGYTF

V: TRBV12-5
size: .
D: .
J: TRBJ2-7
DNA: TGTGCTAGTGGTCCGCGGGACTCTGCCTACGAGCAGTACTTC
CDR3: CASGPRDSAYEQYF

V: TRBV4-1
size: .
D: .
J: TRBJ1-6
DNA: TGCGCCAGCAGCCAAGATTCAGCACCCCTCCACTTT
CDR3: CASSQDSAPLHF

V: TRBV7-3
size: few
D: TRBD2
J: TRBJ2-1
DNA: TGTGCCAGCAGCCTCCTAGCGGTTAATGAGCAGTTCTTC
CDR3: CASSLLAVNEQFF

V: TRBV7-9
size: .
D: .
J: TRBJ1-2
DNA: TGTGCCAGCAGCCCAGTAACAGGGAGTGACACCTTC
CDR3: CASSPVTGSDTF

V: TRBV12-3/TRBV12-4
size: .
D: .
J: TRBJ2-7
DNA: TGTGCCAGCAGTCACCAGGGATTCGAGCAGTACTTC
CDR3: CASSHQGFEQYF

V: TRBV4-1
size: .
D: .
J: TRBJ2-7
DNA: TGCGCCAGCAGCCAAGAGTTGTACAGGAAGGCGGAGCAGTACTTC
CDR3: CASSQELYRKAEQYF

V: TRBV6-6
size: .
D: .
J: TRBJ1-1
DNA: TGTGCCAGCAGTCGACAGCTAGCTTACTTGAACACTGAAGCTTTCTTT
CDR3: CASSRQLAYLNTEAFF

V: TRBV5-1
size: .
D: .
J: TRBJ1-1
DNA: TGCGCCAGCACCCCAGGAGGGCTTCGGGGAGCTTTCTTT
CDR3: CASTPGGLRGAFF

V: TRBV7-7
size: .
D: .
J: TRBJ1-3
DNA: TGTGCTAGCAGCTTAAGAGGGGGCTCTGGAAACACCATATATTTT
CDR3: CASSLRGGSGNTIYF

V: TRBV25-1
size: .
D: .
J: TRBJ2-2
DNA: TGTGCCAGCAGTGACCTCCCGGGCACCGGGGAGCTGTTTTTT
CDR3: CASSDLPGTGELFF

V: TRBV9
size: .
D: .
J: TRBJ1-2
DNA: TGTGCCAGCAGCGCCGGGTGGGCTAACTATGGCTACACCTTC
CDR3: CASSAGWANYGYTF

V: TRBV4-2
size: .
D: .
J: TRBJ2-2
DNA: TGTGCCAGCAGCCCGCGGTTCGGATTCACCGGGGAGCTGTTTTTT
CDR3: CASSPRFGFTGELFF

V: TRBV7-8
size: .
D: .
J: TRBJ1-2
DNA: TGTGCCAGCAGCCTCAGGGGTGAGGGCTACACCTTC
CDR3: CASSLRGEGYTF

V: TRBV27
size: few
D: .
J: TRBJ2-7
DNA: TGTGCCAGCAGTCCCGACAGACACCCCTCCTACGAGCAGTACTTC
CDR3: CASSPDRHPSYEQYF

V: TRBV11-2
size: .
D: .
J: TRBJ2-6
DNA: TGTGCCAGCAGCTTATCAGGGGCCAACGTCCTGACTTTC
CDR3: CASSLSGANVLTF

V: TRBV12-3/TRBV12-4
size: .
D: TRBD1
J: TRBJ1-2
DNA: TGTGCCAGCAGGGGGGACAGACCCTATGGCTACACCTTC
CDR3: CASRGDRPYGYTF

V: TRBV6-2/TRBV6-3
size: .
D: .
J: TRBJ2-3
DNA: TGTGCCAGCAGTTATCCTATTACAGATACGCAGTATTTT
CDR3: CASSYPITDTQYF